The 19 T cell receptor beta chains presented below share a single source sample, sequenced in a study of CD8+ T cells in alopecia areata. It was cDNA, reverse transcribed from extracted RNA, that served as the sequencing template. Here immunoSEQ multiplex PCR was the method, and the copy in TCRdb shows in-frame clones only, minus some. The table includes 100,000 to 150,000 clones, roughly 54% detected once. Material: CD4+ T cells sorted from blood, obtained at week 0. These receptors were collected from a human donor with alopecia areata.

The rearrangement joins TRBV18 to TRBJ2-7; no clear D gene. The CDR3 extends over 14 amino acids. V was shortened by 3 bases and J by 4 bases, with 13 bases between the two germline ends. CDR1 is KGHSH, CDR2 LQKENI, per germline. CDR3 sequence reads: CASSPSAVSYEQYF. CDR3 nucleotide sequence: TGTGCCAGCTCACCCTCGGCGGTGTCTTACGAGCAGTACTTC.

The chain uses TRBV2 and TRBJ1-1; the match to TRBD1 covers 8 bases. In germline, CDR1 is SNHLY, CDR2 FYNNEI. Trimming took 1 base from V and 1 from J; bases not matched to a gene: 2. The CDR3 totals 15 residues. CDR3 coding DNA: TGTGCCAGCAGTGAAGTCGGGACAGGGAACACTGAAGCTTTCTTT. Its translation is CASSEVGTGNTEAFF.

The CDR3: CASSPQGSSNTGELFF. In nucleotides, the CDR3 is TGTGCCAGTAGTCCGCAGGGGTCTTCGAACACCGGGGAGCTGTTTTTT. This chain uses TRBV19 with TRBJ2-2; perhaps TRBD1 as D (6 bases). Germline V gene sequence: CDR1 LNHDA, CDR2 SQIVND (reference sequence). CDR3 length: 16 residues. Trimming removed 5 bases from V and 0 bases from J, with 13 bases in between.

This chain uses TRBV10-3 with TRBJ1-6, with D uncertain. V lost 10 bases to trimming and J lost 9 bases, with 16 bases between them. CDR1 and CDR2 from the germline V gene are ENHRY and SYGVKD. CDR3 size: 13 residues. The CDR3 nucleotides are TGTGCCAGCCTCCCAACTTTGACTTCACCCCTCCACTTT. The encoded protein is CASLPTLTSPLHF.

The chain couples TRBV29-1 to TRBJ1-1; 8 nucleotides agree with TRBD1. The CDR3 runs 15 residues. V dropped 7 bases and J dropped 7; count of bases not matched to a gene: 17. Looked up from germline, CDR1 is SQVTM and CDR2 is ANQGSEA. The DNA for the CDR3 is TGCAGCGCTCTCGGACAGGGCCGCGTGCGCGGTGAAGCTTTCTTT. Translating it yields CSALGQGRVRGEAFF.

This chain links TRBV5-1 with TRBJ1-6; D might be TRBD1 (6 bases). Germline CDR1 is SGHRS and CDR2 is YFSETQ. The germline V and J ends were trimmed by 1 base and 7 bases, with 12 bases remaining between them. The CDR3 consists of 15 residues. The CDR3 DNA sequence: TGCGCCAGCAGCTTGACCGACAGGAGGAATTCACCCCTCCACTTT. Encoded protein: CASSLTDRRNSPLHF.

V usage is TRBV2 and J usage is TRBJ2-2, with D unresolved. The CDR3 runs to 14 residues. Germline V gene lookup returns CDR1 SNHLY and CDR2 FYNNEI. V lost 4 bases, J lost 0 bases, and 6 bases lay in between. CDR3 region: CASSVTANTGELFF. The CDR3 DNA sequence: TGTGCCAGCAGTGTAACAGCGAACACCGGGGAGCTGTTTTTT.

The chain links TRBV4-1 to TRBJ2-6; 12 bases fit TRBD1. With 3 bases clipped from V and 0 bases from J, the junction kept 6 bases outside the gene matches. CDR3 length: 19 residues. Germline V lookup: CDR1 MGHRA, CDR2 YSYEKL. The CDR3 loop reads CASSQAGTGGASGANVLTF. In nucleotides, the CDR3 is TGCGCCAGCAGCCAGGCCGGGACAGGGGGCGCCTCTGGGGCCAACGTCCTGACTTTC.

This clone was seen only a few times. The chain has TRBV28 and TRBJ2-3; 10 bases agree with TRBD1. V was clipped by 7 bases and J by 5 bases; unmatched bases: 9. Germline V gene lookup returns CDR1 MDHEN and CDR2 SYDVKM. This CDR3 has 15 residues. The CDR3 DNA follows: TGTGCCAGCACACCCGGGACAGGGGATGGAGATACGCAGTATTTT. Protein: CASTPGTGDGDTQYF.

Notes on this clone: Other nucleotide sequences from this sample produce the same CDR3. The V gene is TRBV7-3, the J gene TRBJ1-2, with D possibly being TRBD1 (6 bases). Germline lookup yields CDR1 SGHTA and CDR2 FQGTGA. V was pared by 0 bases and J by 4 bases, with 6 bases between. This CDR3 comprises 13 residues. Written as DNA, the CDR3 is TGTGCCAGCAGCTTAACAGGGGGCTATGGCTACACCTTC. Translation gives CASSLTGGYGYTF.

This clone occurred a few times. J is TRBJ2-1 and V is TRBV29-1, with 9 positions matching TRBD1. V was pared by 2 bases and J by 6 bases, with 8 bases of the junction left unmatched. This CDR3 is 15 amino acids long. The germline gives CDR1 SQVTM, CDR2 ANQGSEA. The CDR3 nucleotides read TGCAGCGTTGAACGGGGGACAGGGTTGGGCAATGAGCAGTTCTTC. This encodes CSVERGTGLGNEQFF.

The chain combines TRBV29-1 with TRBJ2-3, with 7 bases aligning to TRBD2. After removal of 7 bases from V and 2 bases from J, the junction contained 9 bases not matched to a gene. From germline, CDR1 is SQVTM and CDR2 ANQGSEA. CDR3 length: 14 amino acids. The DNA of the CDR3 is TGCAGCGCCAATGTGCGGGGGAACACAGATACGCAGTATTTT. Translating gives CSANVRGNTDTQYF.

In this sample, this clone turned up a few times. V gene TRBV5-4 combines with J gene TRBJ1-2, with a tentative D call TRBD1 (6 bases). The CDR3 is 14 residues long. Trimming stripped 5 bases from V and 4 bases from J, with 15 bases between. Germline CDR1 and CDR2: SGHNT and YYREEE (reference sequence). The CDR3 region is CASSLRGASYGYTF. CDR3 DNA sequence: TGTGCCAGCAGTCTGAGGGGGGCCTCCTATGGCTACACCTTC.

This clone was counted a few times. The rearrangement links TRBV5-5 to TRBJ2-1, with TRBD2 identical over 7 bases. CDR1 is SGHKS and CDR2 is YYEKEE in the germline V gene (reference sequence). The ends lost 4 bases at V and 5 bases at J; junction bases unmatched: 12. The CDR3 totals 16 residues. In nucleotides, the CDR3 is TGTGCCAGCAGCCCTCTCCCGGGGGGATCGGACAATGAGCAGTTCTTC. As protein: CASSPLPGGSDNEQFF.

The CDR3 DNA reads TGTGCCAGCAGCGACAGGGTTGGTGGCACTGAAGCTTTCTTT. This sequence encodes CASSDRVGGTEAFF. The chain combines TRBV7-9 with TRBJ1-1; 7 bases match TRBD1. The CDR3 runs 14 residues. Germline values: CDR1 SEHNR, CDR2 FQNEAQ (reference sequence). V was pared by 5 bases and J by 4 bases, with 7 bases of the junction left unmatched.

There are a few counts of this clone. The chain combines TRBV6-5 with TRBJ2-3; no firm D call. V was trimmed by 0 bases and J by 0 bases, leaving 4 bases between them. CDR3 length: 14 amino acids. Germline CDR1 and CDR2: MNHEY and SVGAGI. CDR3 amino acids: CASSYSTSTDTQYF. The DNA of the CDR3 is TGTGCCAGCAGTTACTCGACTAGCACAGATACGCAGTATTTT.

The J gene is TRBJ2-3, the V gene TRBV29-1, with 7 bases aligning to TRBD2. The CDR3 is 14 residues long. V lost 6 bases to trimming and J lost 2 bases; unmatched junction nucleotides: 8. The germline CDR1 and CDR2 sequences are SQVTM and ANQGSEA. CDR3 bases: TGCAGCGTCGTCAGCGGGGAACTCACAGATACGCAGTATTTT. Amino acids: CSVVSGELTDTQYF.

V is TRBV5-4 and J is TRBJ2-1; 9 positions match TRBD2. Per germline, CDR1 SGHNT and CDR2 YYREEE (reference sequence). This CDR3 region has 15 residues. Trimming cost V 4 bases and J 3 bases; bases outside gene matches: 5. The CDR3 protein is CASSPLAGNYNEQFF. As DNA, the CDR3 is TGTGCCAGCAGCCCCCTAGCGGGGAACTACAATGAGCAGTTCTTC.

J is TRBJ2-7 and V is TRBV9, with 9 bases fitting TRBD2. CDR1 is SGDLS and CDR2 is YYNGEE in the germline V gene. The CDR3 contains 15 residues. V gave up 0 bases and J gave up 2 bases; unmatched junction bases: 3. CDR3 amino acids: CASSVAAGGPYEQYF. Here the CDR3 DNA reads TGTGCCAGCAGCGTAGCTGCGGGAGGGCCCTACGAGCAGTACTTC.